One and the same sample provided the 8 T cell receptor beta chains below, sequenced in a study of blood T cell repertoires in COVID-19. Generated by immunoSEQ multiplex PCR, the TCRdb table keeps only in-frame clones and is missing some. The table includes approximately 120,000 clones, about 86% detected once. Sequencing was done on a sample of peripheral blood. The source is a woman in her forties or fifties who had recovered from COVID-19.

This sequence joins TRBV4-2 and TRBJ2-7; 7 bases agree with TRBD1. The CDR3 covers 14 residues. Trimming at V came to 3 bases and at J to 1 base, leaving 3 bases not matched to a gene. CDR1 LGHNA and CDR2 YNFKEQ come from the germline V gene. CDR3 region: CASSQGTVSYEQYF. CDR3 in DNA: TGTGCCAGCAGCCAGGGGACAGTTTCCTACGAGCAGTACTTC.

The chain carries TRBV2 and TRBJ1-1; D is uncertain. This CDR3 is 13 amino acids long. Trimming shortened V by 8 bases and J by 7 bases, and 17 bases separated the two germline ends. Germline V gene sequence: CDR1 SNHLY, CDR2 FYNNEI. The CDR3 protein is CASHGVGDIEAFF. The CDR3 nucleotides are TGTGCCAGCCACGGCGTCGGGGATATTGAAGCTTTCTTT.

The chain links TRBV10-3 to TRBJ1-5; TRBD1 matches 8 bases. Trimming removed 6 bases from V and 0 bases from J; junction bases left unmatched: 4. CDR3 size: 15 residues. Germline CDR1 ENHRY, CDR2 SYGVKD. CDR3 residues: CAISLTGASNQPQHF. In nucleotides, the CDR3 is TGTGCCATCAGCCTGACAGGGGCTAGCAATCAGCCCCAGCATTTT.

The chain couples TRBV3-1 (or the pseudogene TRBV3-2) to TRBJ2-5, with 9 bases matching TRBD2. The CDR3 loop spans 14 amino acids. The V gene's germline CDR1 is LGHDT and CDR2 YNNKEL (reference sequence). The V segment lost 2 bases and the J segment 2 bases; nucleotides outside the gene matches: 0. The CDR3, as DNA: TGTGCCAGCAGCCAACTAGCGGGGCAAGAGACCCAGTACTTC. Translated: CASSQLAGQETQYF.

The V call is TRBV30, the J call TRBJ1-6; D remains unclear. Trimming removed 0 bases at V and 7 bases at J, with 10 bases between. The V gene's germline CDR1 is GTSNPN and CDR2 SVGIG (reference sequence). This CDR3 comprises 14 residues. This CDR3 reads CAWSVAGGNSPLHF. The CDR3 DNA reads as TGTGCCTGGAGTGTCGCGGGAGGGAATTCACCCCTCCACTTT.

CDR3 sequence (DNA): TGTGCCAGCAGCCAGGGACTAGCGGGGGGGCCCGATACCGGGGAGCTGTTTTTT. It is translated as CASSQGLAGGPDTGELFF. This chain connects TRBV3-1 (or the pseudogene TRBV3-2) to TRBJ2-2; 16 bases match TRBD2. After removal of 3 bases from V and 5 bases from J, the junction contained 6 bases not matched to a gene. The CDR3 spans 18 residues. The germline V gene encodes CDR1 LGHDT and CDR2 YNNKEL (reference sequence).

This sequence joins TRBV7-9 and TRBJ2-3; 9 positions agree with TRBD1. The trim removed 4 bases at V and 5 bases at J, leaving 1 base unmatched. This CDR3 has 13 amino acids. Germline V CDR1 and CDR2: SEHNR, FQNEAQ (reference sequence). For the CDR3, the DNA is TGTGCCAGCAGCTGGACAGGGGAAGATACGCAGTATTTT. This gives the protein CASSWTGEDTQYF.

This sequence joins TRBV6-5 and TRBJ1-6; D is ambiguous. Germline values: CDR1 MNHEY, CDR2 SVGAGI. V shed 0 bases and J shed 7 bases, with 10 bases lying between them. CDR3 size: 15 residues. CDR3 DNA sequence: TGTGCCAGCAGTTACTCTGGACTGGAAAATTCACCCCTCCACTTT. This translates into CASSYSGLENSPLHF.